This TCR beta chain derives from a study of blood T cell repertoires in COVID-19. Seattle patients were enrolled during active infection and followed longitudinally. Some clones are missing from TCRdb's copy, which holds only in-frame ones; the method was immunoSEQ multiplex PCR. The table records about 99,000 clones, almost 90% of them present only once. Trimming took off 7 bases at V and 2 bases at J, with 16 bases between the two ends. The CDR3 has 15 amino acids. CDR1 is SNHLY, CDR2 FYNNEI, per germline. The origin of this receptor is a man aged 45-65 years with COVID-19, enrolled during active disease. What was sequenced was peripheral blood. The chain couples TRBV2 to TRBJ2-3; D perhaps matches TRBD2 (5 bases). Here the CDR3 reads CASTFRRLPTDTQYF. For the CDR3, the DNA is TGTGCCAGCACTTTCCGGAGACTACCCACAGATACGCAGTATTTT.